The present entry profiles one TCR beta chain with its context. The target antigen is unknown. Amplification used 60 Vbeta primers and 13 Jbeta primers. Sequencing was performed with immunoSEQ multiplex PCR; in TCRdb, only in-frame clones are kept and a portion is missing. The sample carries about 140,000 clones, 75% to 80% recorded once. The CDR3 loop spans 14 amino acids. CDR1 and CDR2 from the germline V gene are MNHEY and SMNVEV (reference sequence). Trimming stripped 4 bases from V and 3 bases from J, with 12 bases between. The sample belongs to a study of cytomegalovirus exposure and HLA in healthy donors. Study observations and caveats: In all likelihood, a cluster of highly shared sequence variants was a sequencing artifact. Earlier analysis yielded a pattern in which most TCR beta V segments were productive about 87% or about 30% of the time.

The sequence was obtained from a young man in good health and CMV-seronegative. V usage is TRBV27 and J usage is TRBJ2-5, with a possible D match to TRBD1 (8 bases). The material sequenced was PBMCs. DNA for the CDR3: TGTGCCAGCAGTTCGGGGGGACAGGAAGAGACCCAGTACTTC. Its translation: CASSSGGQEETQYF.